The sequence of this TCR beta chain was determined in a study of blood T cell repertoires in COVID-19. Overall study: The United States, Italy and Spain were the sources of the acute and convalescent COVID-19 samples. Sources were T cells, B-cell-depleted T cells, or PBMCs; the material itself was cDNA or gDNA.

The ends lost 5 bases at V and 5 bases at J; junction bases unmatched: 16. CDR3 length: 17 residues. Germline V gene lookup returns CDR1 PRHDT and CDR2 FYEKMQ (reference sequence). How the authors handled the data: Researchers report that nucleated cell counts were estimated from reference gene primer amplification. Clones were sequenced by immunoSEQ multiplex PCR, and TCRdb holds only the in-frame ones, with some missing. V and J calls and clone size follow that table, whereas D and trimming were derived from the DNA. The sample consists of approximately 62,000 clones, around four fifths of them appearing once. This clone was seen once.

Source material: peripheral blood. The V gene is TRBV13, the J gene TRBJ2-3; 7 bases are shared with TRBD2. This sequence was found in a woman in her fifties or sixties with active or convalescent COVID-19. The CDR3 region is CASSKSSSGLAVDTQYF. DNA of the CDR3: TGTGCCAGCAGCAAATCCAGTAGCGGGTTAGCTGTAGATACGCAGTATTTT. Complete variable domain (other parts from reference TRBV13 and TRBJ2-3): AAGVIQSPRHLIKEKRETATLKCYPIPRHDTVYWYQQGPGQDPQFLISFYEKMQSDKGSIPDRFSAQQFSDYHSELNMSSLELGDSALYFCASSKSSSGLAVDTQYFGPGTRLTVL.